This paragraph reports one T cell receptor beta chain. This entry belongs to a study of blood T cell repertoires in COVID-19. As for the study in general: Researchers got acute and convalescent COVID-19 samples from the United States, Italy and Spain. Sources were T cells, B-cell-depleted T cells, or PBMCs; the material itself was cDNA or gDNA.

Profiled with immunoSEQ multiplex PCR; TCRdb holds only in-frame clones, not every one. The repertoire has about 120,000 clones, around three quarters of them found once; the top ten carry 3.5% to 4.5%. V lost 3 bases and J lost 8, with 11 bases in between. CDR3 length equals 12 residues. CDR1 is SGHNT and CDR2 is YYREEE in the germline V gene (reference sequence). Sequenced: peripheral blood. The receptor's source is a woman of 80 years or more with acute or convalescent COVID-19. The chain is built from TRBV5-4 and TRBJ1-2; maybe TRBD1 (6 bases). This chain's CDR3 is CASSSTGNGYTF. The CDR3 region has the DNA TGTGCCAGCAGCTCCACAGGGAACGGCTACACCTTC.